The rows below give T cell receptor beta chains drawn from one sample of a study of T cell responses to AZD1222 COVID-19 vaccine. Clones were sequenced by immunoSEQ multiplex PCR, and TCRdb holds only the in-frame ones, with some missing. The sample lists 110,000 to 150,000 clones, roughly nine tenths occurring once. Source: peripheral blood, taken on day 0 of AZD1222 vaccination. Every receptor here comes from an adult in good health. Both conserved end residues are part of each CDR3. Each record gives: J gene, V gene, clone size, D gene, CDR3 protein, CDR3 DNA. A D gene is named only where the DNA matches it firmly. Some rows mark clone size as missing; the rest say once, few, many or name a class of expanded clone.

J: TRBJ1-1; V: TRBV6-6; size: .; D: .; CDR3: CASSSRGGAFF; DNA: TGTGCCAGCAGCTCGCGGGGGGGAGCTTTCTTT
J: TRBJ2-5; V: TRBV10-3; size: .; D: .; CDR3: CAISESRDVQETQYF; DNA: TGTGCCATCAGTGAGTCCCGGGACGTACAAGAGACCCAGTACTTC
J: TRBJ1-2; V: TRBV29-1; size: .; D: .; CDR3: CSGRENYGYTF; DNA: TGCAGCGGACGTGAGAACTATGGCTACACCTTC
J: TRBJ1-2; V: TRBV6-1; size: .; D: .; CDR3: CASSDGQGLGYGYTF; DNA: TGTGCCAGCAGTGACGGGCAGGGTCTGGGCTATGGCTACACCTTC
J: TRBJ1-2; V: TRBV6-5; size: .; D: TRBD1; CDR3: CASLNRDRVSGYTF; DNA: TGTGCCAGCCTGAACAGGGACAGGGTTTCGGGCTACACCTTC
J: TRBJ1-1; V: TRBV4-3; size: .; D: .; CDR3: CASSQDQSPNTEAFF; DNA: TGCGCCAGCAGCCAAGATCAATCTCCGAACACTGAAGCTTTCTTT
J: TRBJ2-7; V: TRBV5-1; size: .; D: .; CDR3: CASSFYSGSTYEQYF; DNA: TGCGCCAGCAGCTTCTATAGCGGATCAACCTACGAGCAGTACTTC
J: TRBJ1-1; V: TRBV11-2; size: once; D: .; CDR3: CASSLAGEGYTEAFF; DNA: TGTGCCAGCAGCTTAGCTGGGGAGGGCTACACTGAAGCTTTCTTT
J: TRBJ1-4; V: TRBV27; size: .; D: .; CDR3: CASSSPGQEKLFF; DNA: TGTGCCAGCAGTAGTCCGGGCCAAGAAAAACTGTTTTTT
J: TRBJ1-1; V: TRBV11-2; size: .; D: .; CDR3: CASSEPLGNTEAFF; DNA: TGTGCCAGCAGCGAGCCCCTAGGGAACACTGAAGCTTTCTTT
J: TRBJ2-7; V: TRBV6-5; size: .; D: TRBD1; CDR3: CASSWTGVPNYEQYF; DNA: TGTGCCAGCAGTTGGACAGGGGTCCCTAACTACGAGCAGTACTTC
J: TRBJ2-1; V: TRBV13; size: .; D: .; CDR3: CASSSLSASSYNEQFF; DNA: TGTGCCAGCAGCTCTCTGTCGGCAAGCTCCTACAATGAGCAGTTCTTC
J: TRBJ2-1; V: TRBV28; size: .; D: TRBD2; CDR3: CASSFSLAGAAFF; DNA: TGTGCCAGCAGTTTCTCACTAGCGGGGGCGGCGTTCTTC
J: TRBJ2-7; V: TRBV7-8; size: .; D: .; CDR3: CASSHDLSASYEQYF; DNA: TGTGCCAGCAGCCATGACTTATCGGCTTCCTACGAGCAGTACTTC
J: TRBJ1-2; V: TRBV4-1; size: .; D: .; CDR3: CASSQDPGGARGYTF; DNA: TGCGCCAGCAGCCAAGACCCCGGGGGCGCGAGGGGCTACACCTTC
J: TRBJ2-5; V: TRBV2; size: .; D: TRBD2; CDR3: CASPRGRAETQYF; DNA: TGTGCCAGCCCCCGCGGGAGGGCGGAGACCCAGTACTTC
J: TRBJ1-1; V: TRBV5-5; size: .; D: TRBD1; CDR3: CASSLDRQGYTEAFF; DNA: TGTGCCAGCAGCTTGGACCGACAGGGCTACACTGAAGCTTTCTTT
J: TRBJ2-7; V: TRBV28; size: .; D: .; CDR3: CAIGTRTDSYEQYF; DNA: TGTGCCATAGGAACTCGGACAGATAGCTACGAGCAGTACTTC
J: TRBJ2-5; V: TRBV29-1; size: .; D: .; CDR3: CSVRGRFGGQETQYF; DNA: TGCAGCGTTCGGGGGAGGTTCGGGGGCCAAGAGACCCAGTACTTC
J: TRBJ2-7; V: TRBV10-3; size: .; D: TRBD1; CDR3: CAISDPPSGQGTYEQYF; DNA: TGTGCCATCAGTGACCCCCCGTCAGGACAGGGCACGTACGAGCAGTACTTC
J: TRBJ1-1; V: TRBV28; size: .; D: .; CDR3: CASSRTSNTEAFF; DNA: TGTGCCAGCAGTAGGACATCGAACACTGAAGCTTTCTTT
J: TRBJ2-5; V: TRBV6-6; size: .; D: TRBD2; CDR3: CASSQTSGTPETQYF; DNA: TGTGCCAGCAGTCAGACTAGCGGGACACCCGAGACCCAGTACTTC
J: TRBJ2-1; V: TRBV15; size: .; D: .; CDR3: CATSRDGGWAYNEQFF; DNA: TGTGCCACCAGCAGAGACGGGGGCTGGGCTTACAATGAGCAGTTCTTC
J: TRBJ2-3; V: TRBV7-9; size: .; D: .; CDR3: CASRRPFQTDTQYF; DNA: TGTGCCAGTCGCCGACCCTTCCAGACAGATACGCAGTATTTT
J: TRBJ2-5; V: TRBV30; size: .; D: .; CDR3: CAHSSGQPQETQYF; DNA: TGTGCCCATTCCTCGGGACAACCTCAAGAGACCCAGTACTTC
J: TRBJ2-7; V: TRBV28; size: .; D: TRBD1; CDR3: CASSVRTGGTYEQYF; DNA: TGTGCCAGCAGTGTAAGGACAGGGGGGACCTACGAGCAGTACTTC
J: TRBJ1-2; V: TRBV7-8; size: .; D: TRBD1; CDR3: CASSSLRGGQGTYGYTF; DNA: TGTGCCAGCAGCTCCCTAAGGGGGGGACAGGGCACCTATGGCTACACCTTC
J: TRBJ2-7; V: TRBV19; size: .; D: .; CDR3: CASRGETYEQYF; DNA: TGTGCCAGTAGAGGAGAGACCTACGAGCAGTACTTC
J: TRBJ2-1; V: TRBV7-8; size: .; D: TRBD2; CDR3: CASSGRVAGYSYNEQFF; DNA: TGTGCCAGCAGCGGACGGGTAGCGGGGTACTCCTACAATGAGCAGTTCTTC
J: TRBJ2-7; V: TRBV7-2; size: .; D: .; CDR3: CASSQLTYEQYF; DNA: TGTGCCAGCAGCCAACTTACCTACGAGCAGTACTTC
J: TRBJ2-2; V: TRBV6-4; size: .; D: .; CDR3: CASSAQGVGSGELFF; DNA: TGTGCCAGCAGTGCGCAGGGAGTCGGCTCCGGGGAGCTGTTTTTT
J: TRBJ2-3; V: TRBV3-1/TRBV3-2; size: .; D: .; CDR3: CASSLHTDTQYF; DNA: TGTGCCAGCAGCCTACACACAGATACGCAGTATTTT
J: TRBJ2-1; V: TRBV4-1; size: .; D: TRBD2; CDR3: CASSGGTSGNNEQFF; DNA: TGCGCCAGCAGCGGGGGGACTAGCGGGAACAATGAGCAGTTCTTC
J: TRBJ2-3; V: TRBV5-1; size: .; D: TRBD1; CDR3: CASGTGSTDTQYF; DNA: TGCGCCAGCGGGACAGGTAGCACAGATACGCAGTATTTT
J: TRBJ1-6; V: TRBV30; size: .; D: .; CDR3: CAWSVRGMFSPLHF; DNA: TGTGCCTGGAGTGTAAGGGGTATGTTTTCACCCCTCCACTTT
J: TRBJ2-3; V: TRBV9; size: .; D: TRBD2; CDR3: CASSVGGTSGTDTQYF; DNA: TGTGCCAGCAGCGTGGGGGGGACTAGCGGGACAGATACGCAGTATTTT
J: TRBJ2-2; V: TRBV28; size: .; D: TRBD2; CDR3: CASTRRGTTNTGELFF; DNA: TGTGCCAGCACTAGGCGGGGGACCACGAACACCGGGGAGCTGTTTTTT
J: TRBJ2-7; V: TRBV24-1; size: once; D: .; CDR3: CATRTGTGTYEQYF; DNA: TGTGCCACTAGAACCGGGACGGGGACCTACGAGCAGTACTTC
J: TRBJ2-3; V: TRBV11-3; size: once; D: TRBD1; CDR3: CASSPWAGTGGSDTQYF; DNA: TGTGCCAGCAGCCCCTGGGCCGGGACAGGGGGTTCAGATACGCAGTATTTT
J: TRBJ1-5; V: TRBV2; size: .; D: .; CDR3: CASNREESSNQPQHF; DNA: TGTGCCAGCAACAGGGAAGAGTCTAGCAATCAGCCCCAGCATTTT
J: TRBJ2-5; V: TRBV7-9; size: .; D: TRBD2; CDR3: CASSLATAWTSQETQYF; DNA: TGTGCCAGCAGCTTAGCTACTGCCTGGACTAGCCAAGAGACCCAGTACTTC
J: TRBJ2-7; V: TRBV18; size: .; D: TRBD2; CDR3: CASSEIAGPYEQYF; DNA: TGTGCCAGCTCAGAGATAGCGGGACCCTACGAGCAGTACTTC
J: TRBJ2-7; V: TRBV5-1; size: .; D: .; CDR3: CASSLLGTFFSYEQYF; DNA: TGCGCCAGCAGCTTACTGGGGACTTTTTTCTCCTACGAGCAGTACTTC
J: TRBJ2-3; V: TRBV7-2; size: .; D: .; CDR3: CASSGNTGTDTQYF; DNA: TGTGCCAGCAGCGGGAACACCGGCACAGATACGCAGTATTTT
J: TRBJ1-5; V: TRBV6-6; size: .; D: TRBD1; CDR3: CASRGTDLNQPQHF; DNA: TGTGCCAGCAGAGGGACAGATCTCAATCAGCCCCAGCATTTT
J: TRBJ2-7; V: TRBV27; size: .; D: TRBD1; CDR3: CASSPRLRDRRNYEQYF; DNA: TGTGCCAGCAGTCCCCGCCTCCGGGACAGGCGCAATTACGAGCAGTACTTC
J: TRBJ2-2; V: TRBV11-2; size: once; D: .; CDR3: CASSLRQTNTGELFF; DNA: TGTGCCAGCAGCTTAAGGCAGACGAACACCGGGGAGCTGTTTTTT
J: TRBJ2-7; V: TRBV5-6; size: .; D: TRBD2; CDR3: CASSQAYSGSYEQYF; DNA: TGTGCCAGCAGTCAAGCCTATAGCGGGTCCTACGAGCAGTACTTC